This section outlines one T cell receptor (beta chain) sequence together with its context. This entry is derived from a study of control samples from healthy donors and cancer patients. Sequencing was performed with immunoSEQ multiplex PCR; in TCRdb, only in-frame clones are kept and a portion is missing. The sample yields tens of thousands of clones, 85% to 90% seen once. V was cut by 4 bases and J by 1 base, with 14 bases left in between. CDR1 is SGHRS and CDR2 is YFSETQ in the germline V gene. The CDR3 covers 15 residues. The J gene is TRBJ2-5, the V gene TRBV5-1; either TRBD1 or TRBD2 may fit D (6 bases each). The sequence was collected from an older woman with head and neck cancer. Sequencing was done on a sample of PBMCs. In DNA, the CDR3 is TGCGCCAGCAGCACCATAGGGGGGACCCAAGAGACCCAGTACTTC. It yields the protein CASSTIGGTQETQYF.